What follows are 9 T cell receptor beta chains derived from one specimen sequenced in a study of technical replicates of blood from a few donors. Produced via immunoSEQ multiplex PCR; TCRdb's table is partial and in-frame only. This sample has over 65,000 clones; roughly 96% occur once, and the top ten carry around 0.2%. Input material: T cells isolated from PBMCs. These receptors were obtained from a human donor in good health.

In nucleotides, the CDR3 is TGTGCCAGCAGCTTAGTCCCAGGGGCTCAGCCCCAGCATTTT. Its translation: CASSLVPGAQPQHF. The genes are TRBV7-2 and TRBJ1-5, with D possibly TRBD1 on 6 matching bases. Trimming pared 1 base from V and 6 bases from J, leaving 10 bases between. This CDR3 contains 14 residues. The germline V gene has CDR1 SGHTA and CDR2 FQGNSA.

The V call is TRBV6-5, the J call TRBJ2-7; the match to TRBD2 covers 7 bases. Trimming removed 6 bases from V and 0 bases from J; junction bases left unmatched: 8. There are 15 residues in the CDR3. Germline loops: CDR1 MNHEY, CDR2 SVGAGI. CDR3 in DNA: TGTGCCAGCAGGAACCGGGACTATGGCTCCTACGAGCAGTACTTC. It specifies CASRNRDYGSYEQYF.

The chain combines TRBV29-1 with TRBJ2-1; 12 nucleotides agree with TRBD2. CDR1 and CDR2 from the germline V gene are SQVTM and ANQGSEA. This CDR3 contains 14 residues. Trimming took 3 bases from V and 6 from J; bases not matched to a gene: 3. This chain's CDR3 is CSVDLAGGPNEQFF. CDR3 nucleotides: TGCAGCGTTGATCTAGCGGGAGGGCCCAATGAGCAGTTCTTC.

The chain uses TRBV6-1 and TRBJ1-2; D might be TRBD1 (5 bases). CDR1 and CDR2 from the germline V gene are MNHNS and SASEGT. V gave up 3 bases and J gave up 2 bases, with 10 bases separating them. The CDR3 loop spans 14 amino acids. For the CDR3, the DNA is TGTGCCAGCAGTGACAGGGTCTCGAACTATGGCTACACCTTC. Protein sequence: CASSDRVSNYGYTF.

The rearrangement links TRBV11-3 to TRBJ1-2; D ambiguous. This CDR3 has 16 amino acids. Germline loops: CDR1 SGHNT, CDR2 YENEEA. With 5 bases removed from V and 0 bases from J, the gap between germline ends came to 16 bases. In DNA form, the CDR3 reads TGTGCCAGCAGCGAGTCGCCGTTCATGGCTAACTATGGCTACACCTTC. Translating it yields CASSESPFMANYGYTF.

The chain uses TRBV10-3 and TRBJ1-1, with 10 bases lining up with TRBD1. This CDR3 region has 14 residues. Germline V CDR1 and CDR2: ENHRY, SYGVKD. V trimming: 6 bases; J trimming: 4 bases; junction bases outside the gene matches: 5. The CDR3 DNA reads TGTGCCATCAGGATGACAGGGGGCAGCACTGAAGCTTTCTTT. Residues: CAIRMTGGSTEAFF.

The rearrangement joins TRBV25-1 to TRBJ1-1; D is unclear. The CDR3 covers 13 residues. V was shortened by 3 bases and J by 4 bases, with 9 bases between the two germline ends. Germline V CDR1 and CDR2: MGHDK, SYGVNS. The DNA for the CDR3 is TGTGCCAGCAGTGATTCGGTGTTCACTGAAGCTTTCTTT. This gives the protein CASSDSVFTEAFF.

The count of this clone is one. The chain employs TRBV28 and TRBJ1-4; possible D gene TRBD1, 6 bases. Per the germline V gene, CDR1 is MDHEN and CDR2 is SYDVKM. The V gene lost 8 bases and the J gene lost 14 bases, with 18 bases spanning the gap. The length of the CDR3 is 12 residues. CDR3 bases: TGTGCCAGCTGGGGGCCCCGAAAACGGCTGTTTTTT. Its protein product is CASWGPRKRLFF. The complete variable domain, with remaining parts taken from reference TRBV28 and TRBJ1-4, reads DVKVTQSSRYLVKRTGEKVFLECVQDMDHENMFWYRQDPGLGLRLIYFSYDVKMKEKGDIPEGYSVSREKKERFSLILESASTNQTSMYLCASWGPRKRLFFGSGTQLSVL.

Only one count was recorded for this clone. The chain has TRBV19 and TRBJ1-1; D not resolved. The CDR3 length is 14 residues. The germline V gene has CDR1 LNHDA and CDR2 SQIVND (reference sequence). Between the trimmed V and J ends, which lost 5 bases and 1 base, there was a span of 11 bases. Here the CDR3 DNA reads TGTGCCAGTAGTTCTTTTGCAGGGAACACTGAAGCTTTCTTT. Amino acids: CASSSFAGNTEAFF.